This TCR beta chain is from a study of T cells after yellow fever vaccination. This clonotype was detected only a few times. No antigen is known for it. Study-level findings and limits: After the booster, roughly 96% of CD4 and approximately 87% of CD8 primary-response clones were re-detected. Abundant clonotypes (contaminants from the bulk population) could be present in FACS-sorted repertoires.

TCRdb reanalysed the 5' RACE reads using MiXCR and keeps one entry per CDR3 protein. The sample records 300,000 to 350,000 distinct CDR3 sequences, around 10% being singletons. This receptor was identified in a man aged 18 to 35 who received the YFV17D yellow fever vaccine. This material consisted of CD4+ T cells sorted from PBMCs, taken 45 days after the yellow fever booster vaccination.

The CDR3 DNA reads as TGTGCCAGCAGCGACAGGGGGACCCAAGAGACCCAGTACTTC. It translates to CASSDRGTQETQYF. J is TRBJ2-5 and V is TRBV7-2; 9 nucleotides agree with TRBD1. Per the germline V gene, CDR1 is SGHTA and CDR2 is FQGNSA. Unmatched junction bases numbered 2, after V lost 5 bases and J lost 1 base. This CDR3 region has 14 residues.